These 27 T cell receptor beta chains were sequenced from one sample in a study of cytomegalovirus exposure and HLA in healthy donors. Vbeta (60) and Jbeta (13) primers were used in the PCR. The data were produced by immunoSEQ multiplex PCR, yet TCRdb's version contains in-frame clones alone and is incomplete. Of 170,000 or so clones listed, approximately 80% are singletons. Sequencing was performed on PBMCs. These receptors were taken from a woman aged 45-59 years in good health and CMV-seropositive.

The V call is TRBV5-1, the J call TRBJ2-7, with 11 bases aligning to TRBD1. The CDR3 covers 14 residues. Germline-derived CDR1 and CDR2 are SGHRS and YFSETQ. V shed 5 bases, J shed 0 bases, and the junction held 1 base outside the gene matches. The CDR3 DNA reads TGCGCCAGCAGGGGACAGGGGGACTCCTACGAGCAGTACTTC. It translates to CASRGQGDSYEQYF.

The chain is built from TRBV11-3 and TRBJ1-2; TRBD1 aligns across 10 bases. CDR3 length: 18 amino acids. The V segment lost 4 bases and the J segment 4 bases; nucleotides outside the gene matches: 15. Germline CDR1 is SGHNT and CDR2 is YENEEA. Here the CDR3 DNA reads TGTGCCAGCAGCTCCGGACGCTGGGACAGGGGCAGTGGCTATGGCTACACCTTC. This codes for CASSSGRWDRGSGYGYTF.

The chain recombines TRBV7-2 with TRBJ2-2, with D perhaps TRBD2 (5 bases). This CDR3 has 15 residues. V was cut by 4 bases and J by 5 bases, with 14 bases left in between. Germline lookup yields CDR1 SGHTA and CDR2 FQGNSA. The CDR3, as DNA: TGTGCCAGCAGCTCCACGCCTCGGGATACCGGGGAGCTGTTTTTT. The encoded protein is CASSSTPRDTGELFF. Together with reference TRBV7-2 and TRBJ2-2, the CDR3 gives the full variable domain: GAGVSQSPSNKVTEKGKDVELRCDPISGHTALYWYRQSLGQGLEFLIYFQGNSAPDKSGLPSDRFSAERTGGSVSTLTIQRTQQEDSAVYLCASSSTPRDTGELFFGEGSRLTVL.

The sample holds one count of this clone. This chain uses TRBV5-7 with TRBJ1-2; D may be TRBD1 (6 bases). TRBV5-7 is classed as an ORF, of uncertain function. V was pared by 2 bases and J by 10 bases, with 24 bases between. The CDR3 runs 16 residues. The CDR3 DNA reads as TGTGCCAGCAGCTTCCCTCGTTGGGGGCAGGGAGAGGTCTACACCTTC. It is translated as CASSFPRWGQGEVYTF.

The rearrangement uses TRBV18 and TRBJ2-5; D might be TRBD2 (6 bases). There are 14 residues in the CDR3. Germline CDR1 and CDR2: KGHSH and LQKENI. V gave up 0 bases and J gave up 4 bases, with 9 bases separating them. CDR3 amino acids: CASSPPGLGETQYF. CDR3 nucleotides: TGTGCCAGCTCACCACCGGGACTTGGAGAGACCCAGTACTTC.

The chain is built from TRBV27 and TRBJ1-1; 7 nucleotides match TRBD1. Germline assignment: CDR1 MNHEY and CDR2 SMNVEV (reference sequence). The CDR3 runs to 14 residues. Trimming cost V 4 bases and J 1 base; bases outside gene matches: 3. CDR3 protein: CASSSWTGNTEAFF. Here the CDR3 DNA reads TGTGCCAGCAGTTCCTGGACAGGGAACACTGAAGCTTTCTTT.

The chain carries TRBV18 and TRBJ2-3, with TRBD2 matching over 13 bases. This CDR3 has 15 residues. Looked up from germline, CDR1 is KGHSH and CDR2 is LQKENI. Unmatched junction bases numbered 7, after V lost 9 bases and J lost 4 bases. DNA for the CDR3: TGTGCCAGTTCCGGGACTAGCGGGGTCCCAGATACGCAGTATTTT. This gives the protein CASSGTSGVPDTQYF.

The chain links TRBV28 to TRBJ2-7; 7 bases fit TRBD1. Germline trimming cut 7 bases from V and 2 bases from J; bases unmatched to any gene: 23. The CDR3 runs to 19 residues. Per germline, CDR1 MDHEN and CDR2 SYDVKM. Here the CDR3 reads CASISTAPDRELGAYEQYF. DNA of the CDR3: TGTGCCAGCATCTCAACCGCCCCCGACAGGGAATTGGGCGCCTACGAGCAGTACTTC.

This clone was observed a handful of times. The chain couples TRBV5-1 to TRBJ2-7; weak D call: TRBD1 (6 bases). This CDR3 has 13 residues. Trimming removed 4 bases from V and 0 bases from J, with 8 bases in between. Per the germline V gene, CDR1 is SGHRS and CDR2 is YFSETQ. The CDR3 DNA reads as TGCGCCAGCAGCACAGGGACCTCCTACGAGCAGTACTTC. Encoded protein: CASSTGTSYEQYF.

The chain uses TRBV7-2 and TRBJ1-6; the D gene is possibly TRBD1 (6 bases). Germline CDR1 reads SGHTA; CDR2 reads FQGNSA. V lost 0 bases and J 7 bases, leaving 10 bases between the germline ends. The CDR3 is made up of 15 amino acids. For the CDR3, the DNA is TGTGCCAGCAGCTTAGCTGGGGGCGGGAATTCACCCCTCCACTTT. This codes for CASSLAGGGNSPLHF.

The rearrangement joins TRBV18 to TRBJ1-1; 9 nucleotides match TRBD1. This CDR3 is 14 amino acids long. With V trimmed by 3 bases and J by 3 bases, 2 bases remained unmatched. From germline, CDR1 is KGHSH and CDR2 LQKENI. The CDR3 DNA is TGTGCCAGCTCACCGGGACAGGGCCACACTGAAGCTTTCTTT. Translation: CASSPGQGHTEAFF.

The V call is TRBV25-1, the J call TRBJ1-2; D is ambiguous. The germline gives CDR1 MGHDK, CDR2 SYGVNS. The V gene lost 3 bases and the J gene lost 5 bases, with 13 bases spanning the gap. The CDR3 covers 14 residues. The CDR3 nucleotides are TGTGCCAGCAGTGAGGTATGGAGAGATTATGGCTACACCTTC. As protein: CASSEVWRDYGYTF.

The chain has TRBV9 and TRBJ2-1, with a possible D match to TRBD1 (6 bases). Germline CDR1 reads SGDLS; CDR2 reads YYNGEE. The CDR3 length is 13 residues. Trimming removed 0 bases from V and 5 bases from J, with 6 bases in between. The CDR3 here is CASSVGDNNEQFF. Here the CDR3 DNA reads TGTGCCAGCAGCGTAGGGGACAACAATGAGCAGTTCTTC.

A few counts support this clone. The gene calls are TRBV11-2 and TRBJ1-6; 7 bases are a match to TRBD1. Germline assignment: CDR1 SGHAT and CDR2 FQNNGV. V shed 4 bases, J shed 9 bases, and the junction held 9 bases outside the gene matches. The CDR3 is 15 amino acids. The CDR3 nucleotides are TGTGCCAGCAGCTCGGGACAGCCCAGGGTTTCACCCCTCCACTTT. This encodes CASSSGQPRVSPLHF.

This rearrangement joins TRBV5-1 to TRBJ2-5; 7 bases agree with TRBD1. CDR3 length: 14 residues. Germline lookup yields CDR1 SGHRS and CDR2 YFSETQ. V lost 2 bases and J lost 2; bases outside the gene matches: 3. The CDR3 sequence: CASSFDRAQETQYF. CDR3 DNA sequence: TGCGCCAGCAGCTTTGACAGGGCACAAGAGACCCAGTACTTC.

The CDR3 sequence: CAIRGGAGTGNTIYF. The CDR3 nucleotides are TGTGCCATCAGGGGGGGTGCAGGGACTGGAAACACCATATATTTT. The chain combines TRBV10-3 with TRBJ1-3, with D possibly being TRBD1 (5 bases). The CDR3 covers 15 residues. The germline V gene encodes CDR1 ENHRY and CDR2 SYGVKD. V lost 6 bases and J 2 bases, leaving 14 bases between the germline ends.

The chain couples TRBV7-9 to TRBJ2-5, with TRBD1 matching 8 bases. The tail of the sequence fits TRBJ2-7 better, so the J call may be wrong. Per the germline V gene, CDR1 is SEHNR and CDR2 is FQNEAQ (reference sequence). The length of the CDR3 is 19 residues. The CDR3 nucleotides are TGTGCCAGCAGCACCACGACAGGGGCCACGGACACAACCCGCTACGAGCAGTACTTC. Its protein product is CASSTTTGATDTTRYEQYF.

This clone was counted only a few times. V gene TRBV6-5 combines with J gene TRBJ1-1; tentative D call: TRBD1 (5 bases). CDR1 is MNHEY and CDR2 is SVGAGI in the germline V gene. Trimming pared 6 bases from V and 1 base from J, leaving 12 bases between. This CDR3 is 14 amino acids long. The DNA of the CDR3 is TGTGCCAGCAGCACGAGTAGGGGGAACACTGAAGCTTTCTTT. Its translation: CASSTSRGNTEAFF.

The rearrangement uses TRBV11-2 and TRBJ2-5; D unresolved. The last part of the DNA fits TRBJ2-7 better; the J call may be wrong. Looked up from germline, CDR1 is SGHAT and CDR2 is FQNNGV. This CDR3 is 14 amino acids long. This CDR3 reads CASSRLQSSYEQYF. In DNA form, the CDR3 reads TGTGCCAGCAGCCGATTACAGAGCTCCTACGAGCAGTACTTC.

Of note for this clone: At one end, the junction sequence differs from germline, possibly due to a read error. The chain uses TRBV19 and TRBJ2-2, with 7 bases aligning to TRBD1. The CDR3 spans 14 residues. Germline V CDR1 and CDR2: LNHDA, SQIVND (reference sequence). CDR3 sequence (DNA): TGTGCCAGTAGGACGACAGGGAACACCGGGGAGCTGTCTTTT. It codes for CASRTTGNTGELSF.

This clone came up once. The chain has TRBV4-3 and TRBJ2-1; D is possibly TRBD2 (6 bases). Germline lookup yields CDR1 LGHNA and CDR2 YSLEER. V lost 0 bases and J 3 bases, leaving 12 bases between the germline ends. The CDR3 is 16 residues long. The CDR3 bases are TGCGCCAGCAGCCAAGATGCGGAGGACTACTACAATGAGCAGTTCTTC. This translates into CASSQDAEDYYNEQFF.

The chain links TRBV25-1 to TRBJ1-1; D ambiguous. The CDR3 runs 13 residues. From germline, CDR1 is MGHDK and CDR2 SYGVNS. V dropped 4 bases and J dropped 4 bases, with 10 bases sitting between them. The CDR3 protein is CASSVMGRTEAFF. As DNA, the CDR3 is TGTGCCAGCAGTGTAATGGGCCGCACTGAAGCTTTCTTT. Supplemented by reference TRBV25-1 and TRBJ1-1, the full variable domain reads EADIYQTPRYLVIGTGKKITLECSQTMGHDKMYWYQQDPGMELHLIHYSYGVNSTEKGDLSSESTVSRIRTEHFPLTLESARPSHTSQYLCASSVMGRTEAFFGQGTRLTVV.

The rearrangement uses TRBV9 and TRBJ2-3; no reliable D call. The ends were cut back, 0 bases at V and 2 bases at J, with 4 bases in the middle. CDR1 and CDR2 from the germline V gene are SGDLS and YYNGEE. CDR3 length: 13 residues. The CDR3: CASSVDHTDTQYF. CDR3 DNA sequence: TGTGCCAGCAGCGTAGATCACACAGATACGCAGTATTTT. Based on the CDR3 plus reference TRBV9 and TRBJ2-3, the full variable domain is DSGVTQTPKHLITATGQRVTLRCSPRSGDLSVYWYQQSLDQGLQFLIQYYNGEERAKGNILERFSAQQFPDLHSELNLSSLELGDSALYFCASSVDHTDTQYFGPGTRLTVL.

V usage is TRBV27 and J usage is TRBJ2-7; 7 bases match TRBD1. V shed 6 bases, J shed 3 bases, and the junction held 11 bases outside the gene matches. Germline V gives CDR1 MNHEY, CDR2 SMNVEV (reference sequence). There are 15 residues in the CDR3. The chain's CDR3 is CASRIAGTDVYEQYF. The DNA of the CDR3 is TGTGCCAGCAGGATAGCCGGGACAGATGTCTACGAGCAGTACTTC.

This clone was detected only once. The rearrangement links TRBV4-3 to TRBJ2-1; a weak D match, TRBD2 (5 bases). CDR1 is LGHNA, CDR2 YSLEER, per germline. This CDR3 has 15 amino acids. V lost 2 bases and J lost 7, with 15 bases in between. This chain's CDR3 is CASSQFPSGGNEQFF. DNA of the CDR3: TGCGCCAGCAGCCAATTTCCGAGTGGCGGGAATGAGCAGTTCTTC.

This clone was detected only once. The V and J genes are TRBV5-4 and TRBJ2-3; maybe TRBD2 (6 bases). Looked up from germline, CDR1 is SGHNT and CDR2 is YYREEE (reference sequence). The CDR3 covers 17 residues. With 4 bases removed from V and 2 bases from J, the gap between germline ends came to 20 bases. CDR3 amino acids: CASSHGGRGGNTDTQYF. The CDR3 DNA follows: TGTGCCAGCAGCCACGGTGGTAGGGGCGGGAACACAGATACGCAGTATTTT. The full variable domain, its missing parts supplied by reference TRBV5-4 and TRBJ2-3, is ETGVTQSPTHLIKTRGQQVTLRCSSQSGHNTVSWYQQALGQGPQFIFQYYREEENGRGNFPPRFSGLQFPNYSSELNVNALELDDSALYLCASSHGGRGGNTDTQYFGPGTRLTVL.

The chain combines TRBV19 with TRBJ2-1; 9 bases align to TRBD1. J lost 7 bases, V lost 3 bases, and 7 bases had no gene match. The CDR3 is 15 residues long. Germline lookup yields CDR1 LNHDA and CDR2 SQIVND (reference sequence). CDR3 sequence: CASSIGTGSGNEQFF. In DNA, the CDR3 is TGTGCCAGTAGTATCGGGACAGGGTCCGGGAATGAGCAGTTCTTC.